This T cell receptor (beta chain) was recovered during a study of blood T cell repertoires in COVID-19. At the level of the study: The United States, Italy and Spain were the sources of the acute and convalescent COVID-19 samples. PBMCs, B-cell-depleted T cells, or T cells were the source of the cDNA or gDNA that made up the material.

V shed 2 bases and J 1 base; nucleotides not matched to a gene: 6. Germline loops: CDR1 SGHRS, CDR2 YFSETQ. This CDR3 is 15 amino acids long. As handled by the study authors: Amplified reference gene primers provided the basis for estimating nucleated cell counts. TCRdb's copy holds only in-frame clones and misses some; the assay was immunoSEQ multiplex PCR. The DNA was the basis for D and trimming; V, J and clone size are from that table. The profile shows around 26,000 clones, approximately 92% of them singletons. The V and J genes are TRBV5-1 and TRBJ2-7, with 7 bases identical to TRBD1. Sample: peripheral blood. The receptor was derived from a human donor in a cohort sampled during active COVID-19. The CDR3 loop is CASSLQGTASYEQYF. CDR3 DNA: TGCGCCAGCAGCTTACAAGGGACAGCTTCCTACGAGCAGTACTTC. Full variable domain (remainder filled in from reference TRBV5-1 and TRBJ2-7): KAGVTQTPRYLIKTRGQQVTLSCSPISGHRSVSWYQQTPGQGLQFLFEYFSETQRNKGNFPGRFSGRQFSNSRSEMNVSTLELGDSALYLCASSLQGTASYEQYFGPGTRLTVT.